The 25 T cell receptor beta chains listed next were all sequenced from one sample in a study of breast tumors, draining lymph nodes, adjacent tissues (dated by TCRdb to between 2015 and 2016). Library method: multiplex PCR. The sample was run on an Illumina HiSeq 2000. TCRdb passed the public sequencing reads through fastp at Q25 and MiXCR, retaining productive beta sequences. One record per CDR3 amino acid sequence lists the most common genes and DNA. The table for this sample lists about 35,000 distinct CDR3 sequences; approximately 37% of them were counted only once. Roughly 10% of the sample goes to the ten largest clones. The sequenced material came from breast tumor tissue. The source of these receptors is a female donor with breast cancer. Some clones in this sample may be carry-over from other donors' samples.

The sample holds one count of this clonotype. The CDR3 here is CASSKTGTSGTMEQYF. Here the CDR3 DNA reads TGTGCCAGCAGCAAAACCGGGACTAGCGGGACCATGGAGCAGTACTTC. The chain carries TRBV7-2 and TRBJ2-7; 13 positions agree with TRBD2. Germline V gene lookup returns CDR1 SGHTA and CDR2 FQGNSA. The CDR3 consists of 16 residues. V shed 5 bases and J 7 bases; nucleotides not matched to a gene: 11.

This clonotype was picked up many times. The rearrangement links TRBV18 to TRBJ2-5; no firm D call. This CDR3 contains 13 residues. Trimming stripped 0 bases from V and 4 bases from J, with 6 bases between. CDR1 and CDR2 from the germline V gene are KGHSH and LQKENI. CDR3 sequence reads: CASSPPSSETQYF. The CDR3 coding sequence is TGTGCCAGCTCACCACCGTCCTCAGAGACCCAGTACTTC.

The genes are TRBV10-3 and TRBJ1-5, with TRBD1 matching 8 bases. This CDR3 has 15 amino acids. After removal of 0 bases from V and 4 bases from J, the junction contained 2 bases not matched to a gene. The germline V gene encodes CDR1 ENHRY and CDR2 SYGVKD. The DNA for the CDR3 is TGTGCCATCAGTGAGTCAACAGGGGGAAATCAGCCCCAGCATTTT. Its translation: CAISESTGGNQPQHF.

The CDR3 loop reads CASSTGTSGRRETQYF. The CDR3, as DNA: TGTGCCAGCAGCACCGGGACTAGCGGGAGACGAGAGACCCAGTACTTC. The J gene is TRBJ2-5, the V gene TRBV6-7; 14 bases agree with TRBD2. TRBV6-7 is an ORF, with its function uncertain. Unmatched junction bases numbered 7, after V lost 6 bases and J lost 4 bases. CDR3 length: 16 amino acids.

This clonotype was observed at least ten times. The chain joins TRBV20-1 to TRBJ2-3; 8 nucleotides align to TRBD2. The CDR3 loop spans 16 amino acids. V lost 0 bases and J lost 2; bases outside the gene matches: 7. CDR1 DFQATT and CDR2 SNEGSKA come from the germline V gene (reference sequence). CDR3 nucleotides: TGCAGTGCTAGAGACCCCCTAGCGGGCCTCACAGATACGCAGTATTTT. Translating it yields CSARDPLAGLTDTQYF.

This clonotype has a count of ten or more. The chain is built from TRBV7-2 and TRBJ2-1; 10 bases fit TRBD1. V gave up 5 bases and J gave up 2 bases; unmatched junction bases: 3. CDR3 length: 15 residues. The germline V gene has CDR1 SGHTA and CDR2 FQGNSA. In nucleotides, the CDR3 is TGTGCCAGCAGCCCTGGGACAGGGGCCTACAATGAGCAGTTCTTC. This gives the protein CASSPGTGAYNEQFF.

This clonotype turned up a few times. This sequence joins TRBV20-1 and TRBJ2-1; 11 nucleotides match TRBD2. The germline gives CDR1 DFQATT, CDR2 SNEGSKA (reference sequence). V lost 6 bases to trimming and J lost 3 bases; unmatched junction nucleotides: 7. This CDR3 comprises 15 residues. The CDR3 here is CSAVLAGAVYNEQFF. The CDR3 nucleotides read TGCAGTGCAGTACTAGCGGGAGCTGTCTACAATGAGCAGTTCTTC.

The J gene is TRBJ2-3, the V gene TRBV6-6, with TRBD2 matching 13 bases. The CDR3 length is 18 residues. V lost 0 bases to trimming and J lost 6 bases; unmatched junction nucleotides: 9. Germline CDR1 and CDR2: MNHNY and SVGAGI (reference sequence). CDR3 nucleotide sequence: TGTGCCAGCAGTTACTCTCCAGGACTAGCGGGAGCCCCGGATACGCAGTATTTT. It encodes CASSYSPGLAGAPDTQYF.

Ten or more counts support this clonotype. The V gene is TRBV4-3, the J gene TRBJ2-1; no reliable D call. CDR3 size: 14 residues. The V gene lost 0 bases and the J gene lost 5 bases, with 8 bases spanning the gap. Germline V gene sequence: CDR1 LGHNA, CDR2 YSLEER. Here the CDR3 reads CASSQDNSHNEQFF. The CDR3 DNA follows: TGCGCCAGCAGCCAAGATAACAGCCACAATGAGCAGTTCTTC.

This clonotype has ten or more counts. J is TRBJ1-4 and V is TRBV2, with D uncertain. V was trimmed by 5 bases and J by 5 bases, leaving 9 bases between them. The CDR3 is 13 residues long. CDR1 and CDR2 from the germline V gene are SNHLY and FYNNEI. The DNA for the CDR3 is TGTGCCAGCAGTAGCCCCCGGAATGAAAAACTGTTTTTT. This translates into CASSSPRNEKLFF. Combining the CDR3 with reference TRBV2 and TRBJ1-4 gives the whole variable domain EPEVTQTPSHQVTQMGQEVILRCVPISNHLYFYWYRQILGQKVEFLVSFYNNEISEKSEIFDDQFSVERPDGSNFTLKIRSTKLEDSAMYFCASSSPRNEKLFFGSGTQLSVL.

The V gene is TRBV12-3 or TRBV12-4, the J gene TRBJ2-3, with D uncertain. CDR3 length: 13 residues. V was trimmed by 3 bases and J by 4 bases, leaving 8 bases between them. The CDR3 nucleotides are TGTGCCAGCAGTTTGTCCCGCCCAGATACGCAGTATTTT. It specifies CASSLSRPDTQYF.

With regard to this clonotype: A single base separates this from a much larger clone, so it may be a read error. The chain links TRBV29-1 to TRBJ2-1; perhaps TRBD2 as D (8 bases). Germline V CDR1 and CDR2: SQVTM, ANQGSEA. The CDR3 extends over 16 amino acids. The DNA of the CDR3 is TGCAGCGCGGGGGGGGCGACAGGGCGGGCTTACAATGGGCAGTTCTTC. Its translation is CSAGGATGRAYNGQFF.

Many counts were recorded for this clonotype. The J gene is TRBJ2-7, the V gene TRBV19, with D possibly TRBD1 on 6 matching bases. The CDR3 has 15 residues. Germline loops: CDR1 LNHDA, CDR2 SQIVND (reference sequence). V was shortened by 0 bases and J by 2 bases, with 11 bases between the two germline ends. DNA for the CDR3: TGTGCCAGTAGTATAGATCGACAGGCTGCCTACGAGCAGTACTTC. Protein sequence: CASSIDRQAAYEQYF.

This clonotype came up many times. The CDR3 loop reads CATSDPLTYEQYF. CDR3 DNA: TGTGCCACCAGTGACCCCCTTACCTACGAGCAGTACTTC. This chain joins TRBV24-1 and TRBJ2-7, with D hard to call. There are 13 residues in the CDR3. Trimming left V 4 bases short and J 2 bases short, with 8 bases between. The germline V gene encodes CDR1 KGHDR and CDR2 SFDVKD.

This clonotype was recorded many times. The rearrangement links TRBV6-2 or TRBV6-3 to TRBJ2-2; 12 nucleotides align to TRBD2. The CDR3 is 15 amino acids. The germline CDR1 and CDR2 sequences are MNHEY and SVGEGT. J lost 13 bases, V lost 4 bases, and 10 bases had no gene match. CDR3 sequence: CASSFFRTSGNALFF. CDR3 bases: TGTGCCAGCAGTTTCTTCAGGACTAGCGGGAACGCGCTGTTTTTT.

The chain combines TRBV6-1 with TRBJ1-6, with no clear D. V dropped 2 bases and J dropped 6 bases, with 8 bases sitting between them. The length of the CDR3 is 14 residues. CDR1 is MNHNS, CDR2 SASEGT, per germline. Here the CDR3 reads CASSEQRSNSPLHF. The CDR3 DNA sequence: TGTGCCAGCAGTGAACAGAGATCTAATTCACCCCTCCACTTT.

This clonotype came up many times. This chain's CDR3 is CASSYKLAGGRDTQYF. CDR3 DNA: TGTGCCAGCAGTTACAAATTAGCGGGAGGCCGAGATACGCAGTATTTT. The gene calls are TRBV6-2 or TRBV6-3 and TRBJ2-3, with 10 bases lining up with TRBD2. The germline gives CDR1 MNHEY, CDR2 SVGEGT. The CDR3 is made up of 16 amino acids. V shed 2 bases, J shed 5 bases, and the junction held 7 bases outside the gene matches.

This clonotype came up many times. The chain combines TRBV7-9 with TRBJ1-3, with TRBD1 identical over 9 bases. The CDR3 consists of 14 residues. With V trimmed by 5 bases and J by 2 bases, 1 base remained unmatched. Germline assignment: CDR1 SEHNR and CDR2 FQNEAQ (reference sequence). CDR3 in amino acids: CASSRTGAGNTIYF. In DNA form, the CDR3 reads TGTGCCAGCAGCCGGACAGGGGCTGGAAACACCATATATTTT.

This clonotype was observed many times. The chain recombines TRBV19 with TRBJ2-1; 7 bases match TRBD2. Germline lookup yields CDR1 LNHDA and CDR2 SQIVND (reference sequence). The V segment lost 10 bases and the J segment 0 bases; nucleotides outside the gene matches: 27. The CDR3 contains 21 residues. In DNA form, the CDR3 reads TGTGCCACCAAGAGACTGCAGGGAGGGCCGGCCTCTTCTAGCTCCTACAATGAGCAGTTCTTC. Translating it yields CATKRLQGGPASSSSYNEQFF.

Many counts were recorded for this clonotype. CDR3 coding DNA: TGCGCCAGCAGCCGGGACGCCGTCCAAGAGACCCAGTACTTC. It specifies CASSRDAVQETQYF. The rearrangement links TRBV10-2 to TRBJ2-5; possibly TRBD1 or TRBD2 for D (5 bases each). CDR3 length: 14 residues. Trimming pared 6 bases from V and 1 base from J, leaving 12 bases between. CDR1 is WSHSY, CDR2 SAAADI, per germline.

This clonotype appeared many times. The chain is built from TRBV4-1 and TRBJ2-7; TRBD2 might be the D (6 bases). This CDR3 contains 17 residues. Trimming took 0 bases from V and 4 from J, leaving 19 bases between them. The germline V gene encodes CDR1 MGHRA and CDR2 YSYEKL. CDR3 DNA: TGCGCCAGCAGCCAAGATTGGGGATGGGCGGGACCTTACGAGCAGTACTTC. It translates to CASSQDWGWAGPYEQYF.

This clonotype was seen a single time. This chain uses TRBV20-1 with TRBJ2-7; 14 nucleotides align to TRBD2. From germline, CDR1 is DFQATT and CDR2 SNEGSKA (reference sequence). CDR3 length: 18 amino acids. With V trimmed by 2 bases and J by 1 base, 10 bases remained unmatched. Here the CDR3 DNA reads TGCAGTGCTAGATCCGGACTAGCGGGAGGTTTATTTTCCTACGAGCAGTACTTC. Its translation: CSARSGLAGGLFSYEQYF.

This clonotype was seen ten or more times. This chain connects TRBV6-1 to TRBJ2-7; 9 nucleotides line up with TRBD2. CDR3 length: 16 residues. Germline values: CDR1 MNHNS, CDR2 SASEGT. V lost 4 bases and J lost 7; bases outside the gene matches: 14. CDR3: CASSVGSSGRMWEQYF. The CDR3 coding sequence is TGTGCCAGCAGTGTAGGGAGTAGCGGGAGAATGTGGGAGCAGTACTTC.

J is TRBJ1-1 and V is TRBV10-2; D gene uncertain. Trimming left V 5 bases short and J 1 base short, with 5 bases between. CDR1 is WSHSY, CDR2 SAAADI, per germline. The length of the CDR3 is 12 residues. For the CDR3, the DNA is TGCGCCAGCAGTCCCACGAACACTGAAGCTTTCTTT. This gives the protein CASSPTNTEAFF.

Concerning this clonotype itself: A read error is likely, as this CDR3 ends without the conserved phenylalanine or tryptophan. CDR3 sequence (DNA): TGTGCCAGCAGCCTGACTGAGACCGGGGAGCTGTTTCTT. Translated, it gives CASSLTETGELFL. The chain uses TRBV7-8 and TRBJ2-2; D gene ambiguous. Germline V gene data show CDR1 as SGHVS and CDR2 as FQNEAQ. The CDR3 spans 13 residues. Trimming cost V 5 bases and J 5 bases, with 9 bases left between them.